The clone carrying this T cell receptor beta chain was seen a single time. What it binds is unknown. This record comes from a study of cytomegalovirus exposure and HLA in healthy donors. Whole-study findings and limits: Common viral pathogens seemed to be connected with several of the most significant clusters, according to a later analysis.

PCR amplification relied on 60 Vbeta primers (plus 13 Jbeta primers). Sequencing was performed with immunoSEQ multiplex PCR; in TCRdb, only in-frame clones are kept and a portion is missing. The profile shows 150,000 to 200,000 clones, approximately 85% of them singletons. The CDR3 covers 17 residues. The V segment lost 3 bases and the J segment 0 bases; nucleotides outside the gene matches: 9. In germline, CDR1 is LGHNT, CDR2 FRNRAP. This receptor was taken from a girl under 18 in good health and CMV-seropositive. V usage is TRBV12-5 and J usage is TRBJ1-1; 8 bases map to TRBD1. What was sequenced was PBMCs. CDR3 nucleotide sequence: TGTGCTAGTGGTTTACCAGGACAGGGACCCATGAACACTGAAGCTTTCTTT. It codes for CASGLPGQGPMNTEAFF.